The clone carrying this TCR beta chain was seen at least ten times. The data stem from a study of T cells in Graves' hyperthyroidism and ophthalmopathy. Regions amplified from RNA transcripts were the TCR beta CDR3 regions. During a first-round RT-PCR of the TCR CDR3, the HTBI primer set was used. TCRdb ran MiXCR on the multiplex PCR reads and lists one entry per CDR3 protein. Found here are more than 450,000 distinct CDR3 sequences, less than 20% of them singletons; the top ten hold over 45%. Sequenced: blood. The TCR was taken from a man aged 35 to 55 with Graves' ophthalmopathy.

CDR3 sequence (DNA): TGTGCCAGCAGTTACTCAACTACGAGGAGCGGGGAGACCCAGTACTTC. Protein sequence: CASSYSTTRSGETQYF. The rearrangement uses TRBV6-2 or TRBV6-3 and TRBJ2-5; tentatively, D is TRBD2 (6 bases). Trimming left V 0 bases short and J 5 bases short, with 16 bases between. Germline CDR1 MNHEY, CDR2 SVGEGT. The CDR3 length is 16 residues.